This TCR beta chain was identified during a study of shared clonotypes between healthy human individuals (dated by TCRdb to about 2020). Some background on the complete study: The cohort included a few men and a couple of women between 18 and 49 years of age. Blood TCR repertoires of 5 or 6 healthy adults were deeply sequenced to estimate repertoire size and the extent of clonotype sharing between individuals. Libraries were prepared and TCR repertoires were sequenced by different laboratories using diverse techniques, in order to increase sequencing depth and limit assay-specific biases. Per donor, leukapheresis produced somewhere between about 0.94 and 9 billion PBMCs. For each donor, CD4 naive and CD4 memory were each run on three plates, CD8 naive on two plates, and CD8 memory on one plate. Overall results and qualifications from the work: Estimated clonotype richness was generally larger for naive than for memory subsets. The small number of donors limited the genetic and exposure-history diversity represented. Only blood was sampled, and tissue TCR repertoires likely differ from those in blood. Pairwise subsampling led to the expectation that sequencing depth would affect the degree of clonotype sharing among donors. Incomplete sequencing was indicated by rarefaction of sorted-subset datasets, despite the large sequencing depth. Higher generation probabilities were observed for clonotypes shared by all four sorted-subset donors than for non-shared clonotypes. Across a few donors, around 5% of naive CD4, more than 3% of naive CD8, approximately 2.5% of memory CD4, and 0.4% of memory CD8 clonotypes were shared.

Of note for this clone: Which antigen it targets is not known. Base qualities were left out, and no much larger clone turns up one base away. Different DNA sequences within this sample yield the same CDR3.

CDR1 SGHDT and CDR2 YYEEEE were looked up in the germline V gene. V was cut back by 2 bases and J by 3 bases, leaving a gap of 9 bases between them. The CDR3 contains 13 residues, cysteine and phenylalanine counted. Just the 39-base CDR3 DNA is kept, in frame starting at base 1. Using the deep immunoSEQ assay, TCR CDR3 regions were amplified from genomic DNA by multiplex PCR. Extracted genomic DNA from each cell subset was distributed evenly across all wells of several immunoSEQ 96-well plates, and each plate was treated as a replicate. For sorted subsets, approximately 210 ng of genomic DNA, equivalent to roughly 33,000 T cell genomes, went into each replicate PCR. Purified libraries were measured with a Qubit 3.0 fluorometer, size-checked on a Bioanalyzer 2100, and measured again with the KAPA Library Quantification kit. Every immunoSEQ 96-well plate was sequenced on a dedicated single-read 150-cycle Illumina NextSeq 550 flow cell. Per the source publication's procedure: Because only junctional sequences without quality scores were contained in the immunoSEQ output, filtering matching that applied to full-length reads could not be performed. Sequences were annotated with PyIR, a Python wrapper for IgBLAST v1.9, using IMGT germline references to assign V/J genes and CDR3. Reads were removed for weak V/J assignments (E-value above 1e-6), missing CDR3, stop codons, out-of-frame junctions, or ambiguous translated residues. V3J clonotypes were defined as sequences sharing the same inferred V gene, J gene, and CDR3 amino acid sequence. To compute the percentage overlap between repertoires, the number of shared unique clonotypes was divided by the size of the smaller repertoire. Three approaches were used to assess repertoire richness: RTK rarefaction, the Chao1 estimator, and Recon v2.1 estimates of unobserved clonotypes. For all TCRbeta clonotypes obtained by the gDNA method from several donors, generation probabilities were computed with OLGA. TCRdb obtained this table from immuneACCESS and retained in-frame rearrangements with V and J assigned. These tables miss some clones; where compared with another copy, unresolved V genes account for less than half of the shortfall, and the remainder is unexplained. That table gives V, J and clone size, and the DNA gave D and trimming. Recorded for this sample are about 380,000 clones; about 96% of them occurred a single time. Together, the top ten hold about 0.32% of the sample.

The donors were healthy, HIV-negative adults with no recently reported acute infections or vaccinations. Only Caucasian adults living in Nashville, Tennessee, USA were represented among the donors. CD8 memory samples consisted of magnetically selected CD45RO+ cells combined with CCR7-negative CD45RA+ effector memory (TemRA) cells. Blood was obtained by leukapheresis, after which PBMCs were separated by Ficoll-Histopaque density gradient centrifugation and cryopreserved in liquid nitrogen vapor phase. Analytical flow cytometry was used to check the purity and quantity of every magnetically sorted T cell population. Genomic DNA was isolated from every sorted fraction and measured by UV absorbance on a Nanodrop 2000c.

Sequenced material: memory CD8+ T cells sorted from blood. According to the study, the label for this sample's cell subset or site signals: CD45RO+ cells pooled with CCR7-negative TemRA cells. The sequence derives from a young man in good health. The V and J segments used are TRBV5-6 and TRBJ2-7, with the D segment identity uncertain. The CDR3 reads CASSLGVSYEQYF. The bases are TGTGCCAGCAGCTTAGGCGTAAGCTACGAGCAGTACTTC.